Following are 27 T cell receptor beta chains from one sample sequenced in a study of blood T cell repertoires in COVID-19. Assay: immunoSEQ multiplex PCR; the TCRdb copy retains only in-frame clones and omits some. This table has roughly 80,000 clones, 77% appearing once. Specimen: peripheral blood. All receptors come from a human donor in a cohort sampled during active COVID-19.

This chain's CDR3 is CASSHPKGGNNNTDTQYF. Written as DNA, the CDR3 is TGTGCCAGCAGCCATCCGAAGGGGGGGAACAATAACACAGATACGCAGTATTTT. V is TRBV7-9 and J is TRBJ2-3; a possible D gene is TRBD2 (7 bases). This CDR3 region has 18 residues. Germline CDR1 and CDR2: SEHNR and FQNEAQ (reference sequence). V was shortened by 5 bases and J by 2 bases, with 23 bases between the two germline ends.

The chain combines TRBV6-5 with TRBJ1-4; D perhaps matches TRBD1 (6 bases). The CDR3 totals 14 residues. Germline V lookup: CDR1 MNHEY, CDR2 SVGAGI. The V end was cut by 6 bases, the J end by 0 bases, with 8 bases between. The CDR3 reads CASRGHATNEKLFF. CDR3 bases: TGTGCCAGCAGGGGACATGCAACTAATGAAAAACTGTTTTTT.

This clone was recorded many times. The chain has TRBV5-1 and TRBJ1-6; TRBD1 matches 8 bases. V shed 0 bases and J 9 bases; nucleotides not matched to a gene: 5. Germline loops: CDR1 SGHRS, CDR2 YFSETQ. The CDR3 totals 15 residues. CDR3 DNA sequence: TGCGCCAGCAGCTTGGCCGGACAGGGTCGTTCACCCCTCCACTTT. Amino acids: CASSLAGQGRSPLHF.

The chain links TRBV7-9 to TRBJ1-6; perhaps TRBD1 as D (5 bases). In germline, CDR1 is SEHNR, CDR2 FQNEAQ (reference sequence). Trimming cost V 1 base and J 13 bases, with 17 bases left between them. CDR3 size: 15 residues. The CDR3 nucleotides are TGTGCCAGCAGCTTAGAGGGCGGGGGAGCGGGTCCCCTCCACTTT. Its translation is CASSLEGGGAGPLHF.

The CDR3 DNA sequence: TGTGCCAGCATGCGGGACGGCTCCTACGAGCAGTACTTC. This sequence encodes CASMRDGSYEQYF. This chain connects TRBV2 to TRBJ2-7, with D tentatively TRBD2 (6 bases). V dropped 7 bases and J dropped 0 bases, with 10 bases sitting between them. This CDR3 contains 13 residues. In germline, CDR1 is SNHLY, CDR2 FYNNEI.

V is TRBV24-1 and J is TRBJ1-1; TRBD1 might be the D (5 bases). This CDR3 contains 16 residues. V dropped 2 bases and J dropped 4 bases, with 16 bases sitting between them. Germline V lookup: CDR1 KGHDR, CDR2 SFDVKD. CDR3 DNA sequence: TGTGCCACCAGTGATTCCCGACAGTTGGATCGCACTGAAGCTTTCTTT. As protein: CATSDSRQLDRTEAFF.

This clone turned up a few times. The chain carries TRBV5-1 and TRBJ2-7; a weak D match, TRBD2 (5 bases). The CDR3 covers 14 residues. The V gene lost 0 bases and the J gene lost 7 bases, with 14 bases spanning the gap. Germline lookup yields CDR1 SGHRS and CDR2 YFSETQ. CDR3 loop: CASSLAGLKSEQYF. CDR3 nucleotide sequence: TGCGCCAGCAGCTTGGCAGGACTGAAGAGTGAGCAGTACTTC.

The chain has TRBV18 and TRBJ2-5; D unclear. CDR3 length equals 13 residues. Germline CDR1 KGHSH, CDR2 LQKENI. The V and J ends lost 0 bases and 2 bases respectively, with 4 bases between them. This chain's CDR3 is CASSPPEQETQYF. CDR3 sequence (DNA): TGTGCCAGCTCACCACCGGAGCAAGAGACCCAGTACTTC. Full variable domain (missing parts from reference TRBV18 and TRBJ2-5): NAGVMQNPRHLVRRRGQEARLRCSPMKGHSHVYWYRQLPEEGLKFMVYLQKENIIDESGMPKERFSAEFPKEGPSILRIQQVVRGDSAAYFCASSPPEQETQYFGPGTRLLVL.

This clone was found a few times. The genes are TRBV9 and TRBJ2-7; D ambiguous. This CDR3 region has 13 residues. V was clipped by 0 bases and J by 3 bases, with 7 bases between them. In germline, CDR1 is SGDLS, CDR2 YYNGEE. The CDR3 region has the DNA TGTGCCAGCAGCGTAGGTCCTAGCTACGAGCAGTACTTC. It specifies CASSVGPSYEQYF. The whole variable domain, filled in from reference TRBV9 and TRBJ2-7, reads DSGVTQTPKHLITATGQRVTLRCSPRSGDLSVYWYQQSLDQGLQFLIQYYNGEERAKGNILERFSAQQFPDLHSELNLSSLELGDSALYFCASSVGPSYEQYFGPGTRLTVT.

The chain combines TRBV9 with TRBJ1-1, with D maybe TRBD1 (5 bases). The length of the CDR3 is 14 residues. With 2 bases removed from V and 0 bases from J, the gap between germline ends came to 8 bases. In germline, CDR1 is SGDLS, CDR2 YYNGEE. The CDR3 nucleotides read TGTGCCAGCAGCGTGACAGTCATGAACACTGAAGCTTTCTTT. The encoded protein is CASSVTVMNTEAFF.

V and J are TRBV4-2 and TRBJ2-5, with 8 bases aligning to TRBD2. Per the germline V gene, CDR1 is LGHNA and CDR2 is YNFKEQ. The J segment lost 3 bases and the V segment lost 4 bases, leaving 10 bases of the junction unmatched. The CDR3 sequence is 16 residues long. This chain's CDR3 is CASSRGTRVQEETQYF. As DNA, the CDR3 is TGTGCCAGCAGCCGAGGGACTAGGGTCCAGGAAGAGACCCAGTACTTC.

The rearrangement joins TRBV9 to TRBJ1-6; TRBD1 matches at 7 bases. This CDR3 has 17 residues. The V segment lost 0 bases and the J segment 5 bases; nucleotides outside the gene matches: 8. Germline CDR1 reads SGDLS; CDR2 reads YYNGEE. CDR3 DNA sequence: TGTGCCAGCAGCGTAGACGGCAGGGGGGCGGATAATTCACCCCTCCACTTT. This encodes CASSVDGRGADNSPLHF.

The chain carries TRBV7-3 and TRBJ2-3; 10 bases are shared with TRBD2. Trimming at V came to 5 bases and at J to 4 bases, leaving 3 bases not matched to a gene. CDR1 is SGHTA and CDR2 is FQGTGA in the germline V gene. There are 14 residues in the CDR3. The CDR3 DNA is TGTGCCAGCAGCCCTAGCGGGGGTGCAGATACGCAGTATTTT. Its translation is CASSPSGGADTQYF.

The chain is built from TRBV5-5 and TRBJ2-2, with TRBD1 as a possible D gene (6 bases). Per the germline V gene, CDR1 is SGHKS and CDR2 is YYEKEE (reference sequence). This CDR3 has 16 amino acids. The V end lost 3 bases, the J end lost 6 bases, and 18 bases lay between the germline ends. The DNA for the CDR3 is TGTGCCAGCAGCTACTTAAAAACAGGGTTAGCCGGGGAGCTGTTTTTT. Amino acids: CASSYLKTGLAGELFF.

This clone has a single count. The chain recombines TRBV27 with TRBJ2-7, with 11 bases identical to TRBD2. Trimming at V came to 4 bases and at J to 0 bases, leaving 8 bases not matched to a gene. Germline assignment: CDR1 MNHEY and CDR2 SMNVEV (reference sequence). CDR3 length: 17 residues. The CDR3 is CASSSPGTSGSSYEQYF. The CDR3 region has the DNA TGTGCCAGCAGTTCCCCCGGGACTAGCGGAAGCTCCTACGAGCAGTACTTC.

This CDR3 is CATLGGANPTDTQYF. The DNA for the CDR3 is TGTGCCACTCTCGGGGGGGCGAATCCCACAGATACGCAGTATTTT. The chain has TRBV7-9 and TRBJ2-3; 8 bases match TRBD2. The V segment lost 10 bases and the J segment 2 bases; nucleotides outside the gene matches: 11. Germline loops: CDR1 SEHNR, CDR2 FQNEAQ (reference sequence). The CDR3 contains 15 residues.

This chain's CDR3 is CASNLMGQGSGGTTQYF. The CDR3, as DNA: TGTGCCAGCAACCTAATGGGACAGGGAAGTGGGGGAACCACCCAGTACTTC. This rearrangement joins TRBV2 to TRBJ2-5; TRBD1 agrees at 9 bases. This CDR3 comprises 17 residues. The germline CDR1 and CDR2 sequences are SNHLY and FYNNEI. The ends lost 7 bases at V and 8 bases at J; junction bases unmatched: 20.

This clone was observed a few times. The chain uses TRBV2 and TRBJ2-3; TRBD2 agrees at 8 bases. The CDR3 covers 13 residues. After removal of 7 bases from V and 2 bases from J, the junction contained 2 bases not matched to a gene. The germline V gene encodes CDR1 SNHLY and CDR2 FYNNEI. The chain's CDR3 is CASKAGVTDTQYF. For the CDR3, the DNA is TGTGCCAGCAAAGCGGGGGTCACAGATACGCAGTATTTT.

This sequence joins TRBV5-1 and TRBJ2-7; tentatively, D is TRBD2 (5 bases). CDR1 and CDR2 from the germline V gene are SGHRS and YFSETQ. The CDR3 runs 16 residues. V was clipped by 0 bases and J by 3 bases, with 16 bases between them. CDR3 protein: CASSLGPGVSGYEQYF. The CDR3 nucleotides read TGCGCCAGCAGCTTGGGACCCGGGGTTAGTGGCTACGAGCAGTACTTC.

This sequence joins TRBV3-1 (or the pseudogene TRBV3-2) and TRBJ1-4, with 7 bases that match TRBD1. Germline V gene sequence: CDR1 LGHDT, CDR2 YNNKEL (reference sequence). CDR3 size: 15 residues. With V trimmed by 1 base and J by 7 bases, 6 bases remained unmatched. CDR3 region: CASSQVRRGREKLFF. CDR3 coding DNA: TGTGCCAGCAGCCAAGTCCGAAGGGGGCGTGAAAAACTGTTTTTT.

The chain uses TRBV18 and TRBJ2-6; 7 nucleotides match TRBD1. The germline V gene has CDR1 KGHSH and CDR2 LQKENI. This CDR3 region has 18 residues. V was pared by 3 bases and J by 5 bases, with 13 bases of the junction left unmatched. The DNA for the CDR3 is TGTGCCAGCTCACCGGGGACAGTAAAGGACTGGAGGGCCAACGTCCTGACTTTC. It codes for CASSPGTVKDWRANVLTF.

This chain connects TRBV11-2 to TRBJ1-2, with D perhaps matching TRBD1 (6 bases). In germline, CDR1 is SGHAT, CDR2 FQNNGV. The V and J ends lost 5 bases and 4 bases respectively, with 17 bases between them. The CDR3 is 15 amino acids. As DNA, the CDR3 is TGTGCCAGCAGCCCACCTAACGACAGGTTCTATGGCTACACCTTC. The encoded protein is CASSPPNDRFYGYTF.

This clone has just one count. The CDR3 DNA is TGTGCCAGCAGCTTAGTATTCGGGGAACCAAACTACGAGCAGTACTTC. This sequence encodes CASSLVFGEPNYEQYF. The chain couples TRBV11-2 to TRBJ2-7, with a weak D call TRBD2 (5 bases). Germline V lookup: CDR1 SGHAT, CDR2 FQNNGV. The CDR3 consists of 16 residues. Between the trimmed V and J ends, which lost 1 base and 3 bases, there was a span of 16 bases.

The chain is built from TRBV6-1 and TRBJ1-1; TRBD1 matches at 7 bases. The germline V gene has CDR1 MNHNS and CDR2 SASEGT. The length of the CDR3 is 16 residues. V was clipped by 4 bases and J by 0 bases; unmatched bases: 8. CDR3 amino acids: CASSAYSTGLNTEAFF. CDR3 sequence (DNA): TGTGCCAGCAGTGCCTACTCGACAGGGCTGAACACTGAAGCTTTCTTT.

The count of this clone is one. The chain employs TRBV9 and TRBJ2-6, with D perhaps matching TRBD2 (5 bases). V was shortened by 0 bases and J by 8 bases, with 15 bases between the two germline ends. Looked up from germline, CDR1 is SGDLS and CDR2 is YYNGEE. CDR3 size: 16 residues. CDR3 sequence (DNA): TGTGCCAGCAGCGTAGGACGGGGTAGTATGTCCAACGTCCTGACTTTC. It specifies CASSVGRGSMSNVLTF.

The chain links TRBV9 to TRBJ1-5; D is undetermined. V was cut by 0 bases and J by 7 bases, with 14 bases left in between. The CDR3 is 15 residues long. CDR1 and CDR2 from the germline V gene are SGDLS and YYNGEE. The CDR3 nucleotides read TGTGCCAGCAGCGTAGACGGGTCCCCGAAACAGCCCCAGCATTTT. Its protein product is CASSVDGSPKQPQHF.

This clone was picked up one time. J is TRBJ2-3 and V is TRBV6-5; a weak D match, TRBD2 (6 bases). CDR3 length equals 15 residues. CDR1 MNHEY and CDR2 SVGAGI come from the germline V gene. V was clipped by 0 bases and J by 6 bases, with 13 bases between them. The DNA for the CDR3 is TGTGCCAGCAGTTACTCGGGGAGGATTCAGGATACGCAGTATTTT. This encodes CASSYSGRIQDTQYF.